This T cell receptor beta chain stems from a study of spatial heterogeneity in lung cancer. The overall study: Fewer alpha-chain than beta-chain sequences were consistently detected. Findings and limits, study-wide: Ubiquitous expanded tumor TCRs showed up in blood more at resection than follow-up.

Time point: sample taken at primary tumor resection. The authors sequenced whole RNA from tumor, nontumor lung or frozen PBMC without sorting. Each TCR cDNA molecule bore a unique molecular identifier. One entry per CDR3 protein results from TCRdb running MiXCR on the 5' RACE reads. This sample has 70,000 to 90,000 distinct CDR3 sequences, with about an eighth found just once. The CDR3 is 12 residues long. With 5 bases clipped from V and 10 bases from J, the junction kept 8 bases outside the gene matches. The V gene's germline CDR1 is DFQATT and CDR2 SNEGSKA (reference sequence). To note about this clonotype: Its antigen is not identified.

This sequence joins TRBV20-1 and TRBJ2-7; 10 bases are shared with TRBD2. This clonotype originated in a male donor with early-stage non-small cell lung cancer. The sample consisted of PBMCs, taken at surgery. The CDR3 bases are TGCAGTGCTCTAGCGGGAGCGGGACTACAGTACTTC. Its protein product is CSALAGAGLQYF.